This T cell receptor (beta chain) stems from a study of blood T cell repertoires in COVID-19. Across the whole study: Nucleic acid was either cDNA or gDNA, and it came from T cells, B-cell-depleted T cells, or PBMCs.

In the authors' methods: Amplifying reference gene primers gave estimates of nucleated cell counts. The data were produced by immunoSEQ multiplex PCR, yet TCRdb's version contains in-frame clones alone and is incomplete. The V and J calls and clone size are taken from that table; D and trimming were inferred from the DNA. This sample has tens of thousands of clones, with approximately 82% found just once. CDR3 length equals 14 residues. Germline-derived CDR1 and CDR2 are MGHDK and SYGVNS. Trimming took 3 bases from V and 2 from J, leaving 7 bases between them. This receptor was identified in a man aged 55-75 years with acute or convalescent COVID-19. V gene TRBV25-1 combines with J gene TRBJ2-2; D remains ambiguous. Sequenced input: peripheral blood. The CDR3 DNA sequence: TGTGCCAGCAGTGATCCTAGAAACACCGGGGAGCTGTTTTTT. Its translation: CASSDPRNTGELFF.